A single sample gave rise to the 28 T cell receptor beta chains below, sequenced in a study of shared clonotypes between healthy human individuals (dated by TCRdb to 2018 to 2020). The library was generated by the immunoSEQ multiplex PCR assay. In TCRdb, the immuneACCESS table is reduced to in-frame sequences with V and J assigned. These tables do not hold every clone; where another copy was compared, an unresolved V gene accounts for under half, and the others remain unexplained. In this sample the table shows about 2.3 million clones, just over 90% of which occur a single time. The top ten clonotypes cover 0.39% of the sample. What was sequenced was naive CD4+ T cells from PBMCs. Reading the label with the study, this specimen's cell subset or site is: CD45RA+ positively selected. These receptors all stem from a man aged 18 to 29 in good health. Some clones in this sample may be carry-over from other donors' samples.

This clone was recorded only once. This specimen includes other DNA sequences encoding the same CDR3. The chain uses TRBV2 and TRBJ1-5; 10 positions agree with TRBD1. After removal of 4 bases from V and 7 bases from J, the junction contained 4 bases not matched to a gene. The CDR3 consists of 14 residues. CDR1 and CDR2 from the germline V gene are SNHLY and FYNNEI. The CDR3 loop is CASSGTGGRQPQHF. The CDR3 DNA is TGTGCCAGCAGTGGGACAGGGGGGAGGCAGCCCCAGCATTTT.

The chain links TRBV4-3 to TRBJ1-2, with D possibly being TRBD1 (6 bases). The CDR3 loop spans 15 amino acids. Between the trimmed V and J ends, which lost 2 bases and 2 bases, there was a span of 12 bases. Germline V gene lookup returns CDR1 LGHNA and CDR2 YSLEER. CDR3 in DNA: TGCGCCAGCAGCCAAATGGACAGAAGCAACTATGGCTACACCTTC. It codes for CASSQMDRSNYGYTF.

This clone was seen just once. The chain links TRBV19 to TRBJ2-7, with 14 bases matching TRBD2. CDR1 and CDR2 (germline): LNHDA, SQIVND (reference sequence). The CDR3 is 15 amino acids. Unmatched junction bases numbered 3, after V lost 4 bases and J lost 4 bases. DNA of the CDR3: TGTGCCAGTAGTAAGGGACTAGCGGGAGTTTACGAGCAGTACTTC. Protein: CASSKGLAGVYEQYF.

Details on this clone: The same CDR3 can be traced to other DNA sequences in this sample. The chain links TRBV29-1 to TRBJ2-5; D is uncertain. Germline V lookup: CDR1 SQVTM, CDR2 ANQGSEA. The CDR3 is made up of 12 amino acids. Between the trimmed V and J ends, which lost 5 bases and 2 bases, there was a span of 9 bases. CDR3 region: CSVLGYQETQYF. The CDR3, as DNA: TGCAGCGTTCTGGGTTATCAAGAGACCCAGTACTTC.

This chain links TRBV19 with TRBJ2-7; TRBD2 aligns across 13 bases. The V gene end was trimmed by 9 bases and the J gene end by 6 bases; junction bases not matched to a gene: 2. Germline V gives CDR1 LNHDA, CDR2 SQIVND (reference sequence). The CDR3 contains 12 residues. The CDR3 here is CASGLAGAEQYF. CDR3 DNA sequence: TGTGCCAGCGGACTAGCGGGAGCCGAGCAGTACTTC.

V gene TRBV11-2 combines with J gene TRBJ2-7, with 14 bases identical to TRBD2. The CDR3 sequence is 18 residues long. Looked up from germline, CDR1 is SGHAT and CDR2 is FQNNGV. The V and J ends lost 5 bases and 6 bases, in that order; junction bases with no gene match: 15. The CDR3 nucleotides read TGTGCCAGCAGCCTACGGGCGGGACTAGCGGGAGTCGTAGGCGAGCAGTACTTC. It encodes CASSLRAGLAGVVGEQYF. Supplemented by reference TRBV11-2 and TRBJ2-7, the full variable domain reads EAGVAQSPRYKIIEKRQSVAFWCNPISGHATLYWYQQILGQGPKLLIQFQNNGVVDDSQLPKDRFSAERLKGVDSTLKIQPAKLEDSAVYLCASSLRAGLAGVVGEQYFGPGTRLTVT.

The chain combines TRBV5-4 with TRBJ2-5, with a tentative D call TRBD1 (6 bases). The V gene's germline CDR1 is SGHNT and CDR2 YYREEE (reference sequence). The CDR3 contains 14 residues. V was pared by 4 bases and J by 1 base, with 11 bases between. The CDR3: CASSGTMAQETQYF. In DNA, the CDR3 is TGTGCCAGCAGCGGGACAATGGCCCAAGAGACCCAGTACTTC.

On this clone itself: This sample also contains other DNA sequences that code for the same CDR3. J is TRBJ2-1 and V is TRBV7-9; 9 nucleotides line up with TRBD2. Germline lookup yields CDR1 SEHNR and CDR2 FQNEAQ (reference sequence). The CDR3 sequence is 15 residues long. Unmatched junction bases numbered 3, after V lost 4 bases and J lost 2 bases. The CDR3 region is CASSSLAGAYNEQFF. CDR3 nucleotides: TGTGCCAGCAGCTCCTTAGCGGGAGCCTACAATGAGCAGTTCTTC.

This chain links TRBV15 with TRBJ2-2; D possibly corresponds to TRBD2 (5 bases). CDR3 length equals 14 residues. CDR1 is LNHNV and CDR2 is YYDKDF in the germline V gene (reference sequence). Trimming removed 5 bases at V and 5 bases at J, with 12 bases between. The CDR3 nucleotides read TGTGCCACCAGCGCCTTGGGAGAAACCGGGGAGCTGTTTTTT. Translation: CATSALGETGELFF.

The chain uses TRBV11-2 and TRBJ1-1, with D perhaps TRBD1 (5 bases). CDR1 and CDR2 from the germline V gene are SGHAT and FQNNGV. V dropped 0 bases and J dropped 3 bases, with 8 bases sitting between them. The CDR3 consists of 14 residues. The CDR3 spells CASSLERGDTEAFF. For the CDR3, the DNA is TGTGCCAGCAGCTTAGAGAGGGGAGACACTGAAGCTTTCTTT. Using reference TRBV11-2 and TRBJ1-1 for the parts outside the CDR3, the full variable domain is EAGVAQSPRYKIIEKRQSVAFWCNPISGHATLYWYQQILGQGPKLLIQFQNNGVVDDSQLPKDRFSAERLKGVDSTLKIQPAKLEDSAVYLCASSLERGDTEAFFGQGTRLTVV.

This chain uses TRBV29-1 with TRBJ2-5; D possibly uses TRBD1 or TRBD2 (5 bases each). V lost 0 bases, J lost 5 bases, and 13 bases lay in between. This CDR3 comprises 14 residues. The germline V gene encodes CDR1 SQVTM and CDR2 ANQGSEA. The DNA for the CDR3 is TGCAGCGTTGAAGATCCAGGGAGTCGGGAGACCCAGTACTTC. Translating it yields CSVEDPGSRETQYF.

The rearrangement links TRBV30 to TRBJ2-1; D unresolved. Germline V gene lookup returns CDR1 GTSNPN and CDR2 SVGIG (reference sequence). V lost 2 bases and J lost 8, with 7 bases in between. This CDR3 is 11 amino acids long. The CDR3 nucleotides read TGTGCCTGGAGTCTTTCCGATGAGCAGTTCTTC. Protein sequence: CAWSLSDEQFF.

The chain joins TRBV18 to TRBJ2-7, with D perhaps given as TRBD1 or TRBD2 (5 bases each). CDR1 and CDR2 (germline): KGHSH, LQKENI. V lost 6 bases and J lost 3, with 15 bases in between. The CDR3 extends over 14 amino acids. The CDR3 loop is CASSYGTVNYEQYF. The CDR3 nucleotides read TGTGCCAGCTCCTACGGGACGGTCAACTACGAGCAGTACTTC.

The V call is TRBV2, the J call TRBJ2-1; 7 nucleotides match TRBD1. Germline CDR1 is SNHLY and CDR2 is FYNNEI. CDR3 length: 14 residues. Trimming at V came to 8 bases and at J to 4 bases, leaving 8 bases not matched to a gene. CDR3 nucleotides: TGTGCCAGCGGAGTCCGGGACAGATACAATGAGCAGTTCTTC. Protein sequence: CASGVRDRYNEQFF. Full variable domain (outside the CDR3, taken from reference TRBV2 and TRBJ2-1): EPEVTQTPSHQVTQMGQEVILRCVPISNHLYFYWYRQILGQKVEFLVSFYNNEISEKSEIFDDQFSVERPDGSNFTLKIRSTKLEDSAMYFCASGVRDRYNEQFFGPGTRLTVL.

This clone has only one observation. The V and J genes are TRBV28 and TRBJ2-7, with 9 bases identical to TRBD1. This CDR3 has 17 residues. V trimming: 1 base; J trimming: 4 bases; junction bases outside the gene matches: 11. Germline CDR1 and CDR2: MDHEN and SYDVKM. Written as DNA, the CDR3 is TGTGCCAGCAGTTTATTGCGGACAGGGGACTTGAGGTACGAGCAGTACTTC. Translating it yields CASSLLRTGDLRYEQYF.

The chain uses TRBV28 and TRBJ1-2; no firm D call. CDR3 length equals 14 residues. V dropped 5 bases and J dropped 7 bases, with 17 bases sitting between them. Germline CDR1 reads MDHEN; CDR2 reads SYDVKM. As DNA, the CDR3 is TGTGCCAGCAGTCCCAATCTAGGGCGGACTGGCTACACCTTC. The encoded protein is CASSPNLGRTGYTF.

The chain combines TRBV7-3 with TRBJ2-5; a weak D match, TRBD2 (5 bases). Trimming took off 0 bases at V and 0 bases at J, with 8 bases between the two ends. CDR1 is SGHTA and CDR2 is FQGTGA in the germline V gene. The CDR3 sequence is 15 residues long. In DNA form, the CDR3 reads TGTGCCAGCAGCTTAACGCCGGGGTACCAAGAGACCCAGTACTTC. This encodes CASSLTPGYQETQYF.

The chain uses TRBV6-1 and TRBJ1-2; D possibly corresponds to TRBD1 (6 bases). V was pared by 8 bases and J by 7 bases, with 11 bases between. CDR3 length equals 11 residues. Looked up from germline, CDR1 is MNHNS and CDR2 is SASEGT. In DNA, the CDR3 is TGTGCCAGCGGAGGCAGGGGTGGCTACACCTTC. Translating it yields CASGGRGGYTF.

The gene calls are TRBV11-2 and TRBJ1-5; D uncertain. Germline assignment: CDR1 SGHAT and CDR2 FQNNGV. The CDR3 loop spans 17 amino acids. Trimming took off 0 bases at V and 6 bases at J, with 18 bases between the two ends. CDR3 bases: TGTGCCAGCAGCTTAGATTCAACAGCCCCCCGCCCTCAGCCCCAGCATTTT. It is translated as CASSLDSTAPRPQPQHF.

In regard to this clone: Germline and junction disagree at one end, which may indicate a read error. Other nucleotide sequences in the sample specify the same CDR3. CDR3 nucleotides: TGTGCCAGTAGGATAGCGGGAGGGCAGGAGACCCAGTACTTC. Translating it yields CASRIAGGQETQYF. The chain is built from TRBV19 and TRBJ2-5; 11 bases are a match to TRBD2. CDR3 size: 14 residues. CDR1 is LNHDA, CDR2 SQIVND, per germline (reference sequence).

This chain links TRBV25-1 with TRBJ2-7; TRBD1 might be the D (5 bases). This CDR3 comprises 14 residues. The germline V gene has CDR1 MGHDK and CDR2 SYGVNS. V was shortened by 6 bases and J by 5 bases, with 17 bases between the two germline ends. In nucleotides, the CDR3 is TGTGCCAGCAGGGGAACAACCCAGGGCCACGAGCAGTACTTC. Residues: CASRGTTQGHEQYF.

The rearrangement links TRBV30 to TRBJ1-2, with a possible D match to TRBD1 (5 bases). There are 12 residues in the CDR3. Per germline, CDR1 GTSNPN and CDR2 SVGIG (reference sequence). The ends were cut back, 0 bases at V and 8 bases at J, with 10 bases in the middle. CDR3: CAWSVPWGGYTF. In DNA, the CDR3 is TGTGCCTGGAGTGTGCCCTGGGGGGGCTACACCTTC.

The V call is TRBV5-1, the J call TRBJ2-1; 10 bases fit TRBD1. The germline gives CDR1 SGHRS, CDR2 YFSETQ. After removal of 4 bases from V and 2 bases from J, the junction contained 3 bases not matched to a gene. This CDR3 is built from 15 residues. CDR3 DNA sequence: TGCGCCAGCAGCGGTGGGACAGGGGCCTACAATGAGCAGTTCTTC. Protein: CASSGGTGAYNEQFF.

This clone was recorded only once. The V call is TRBV6-1, the J call TRBJ1-5; 8 bases fit TRBD1. The junction had 12 bases not matched to a gene; V was cut back by 4 bases and J by 4 bases. This CDR3 comprises 17 residues. Germline V gives CDR1 MNHNS, CDR2 SASEGT. CDR3 DNA sequence: TGTGCCAGCAGTGGCTGGCGAACCGACAGGGGAAATCAGCCCCAGCATTTT. The encoded protein is CASSGWRTDRGNQPQHF.

The chain is built from TRBV2 and TRBJ2-7; 9 nucleotides match TRBD2. V dropped 11 bases and J dropped 2; count of bases not matched to a gene: 7. Germline-derived CDR1 and CDR2 are SNHLY and FYNNEI. This CDR3 has 13 residues. The CDR3 here is CAGRREGPYEQYF. Written as DNA, the CDR3 is TGTGCCGGAAGGCGGGAGGGCCCCTACGAGCAGTACTTC.

The chain couples TRBV13 to TRBJ2-3; TRBD1 matches at 9 bases. The CDR3 is made up of 16 amino acids. Germline V gene sequence: CDR1 PRHDT, CDR2 FYEKMQ (reference sequence). Trimming at V came to 2 bases and at J to 5 bases, leaving 8 bases not matched to a gene. In DNA form, the CDR3 reads TGTGCCAGCAGCTTAAGTTTGGGACAGGGTGGAGATACGCAGTATTTT. It codes for CASSLSLGQGGDTQYF.

V is TRBV28 and J is TRBJ2-1; the match to TRBD2 covers 7 bases. V lost 3 bases to trimming and J lost 5 bases; unmatched junction nucleotides: 7. Germline assignment: CDR1 MDHEN and CDR2 SYDVKM. This CDR3 is 15 amino acids long. CDR3 sequence (DNA): TGTGCCAGCAGTTTGAGTCTAGCGGAGGACAATGAGCAGTTCTTC. As protein: CASSLSLAEDNEQFF.

To note about this clone: The same CDR3 arises from other DNA sequences in this sample as well. The V call is TRBV2, the J call TRBJ2-3, with D unresolved. The CDR3 length is 14 residues. CDR1 is SNHLY, CDR2 FYNNEI, per germline. V gave up 1 base and J gave up 3 bases, with 8 bases separating them. CDR3 region: CASSEVLGTDTQYF. Here the CDR3 DNA reads TGTGCCAGCAGTGAAGTCCTTGGGACAGATACGCAGTATTTT.